This TCR beta chain originates from a study of T cells in Graves' hyperthyroidism and ophthalmopathy. Study information: Prior to any treatment, at the point of initial diagnosis, peripheral blood was collected.

Drawn at first hyperthyroidism diagnosis, the blood sample preceded any ophthalmopathy symptoms. RNA transcripts were the template for amplifying TCR beta CDR3 regions. RT-PCR in the first round (using the HTBI primer set) targeted the TCR CDR3. TCRdb re-derived calls from the multiplex PCR reads in MiXCR, one entry per CDR3 protein. The table records 650,000 to 850,000 distinct CDR3 sequences, 18% of them present only once. Study-level points and caveats: Most clonotypes expanded in thyroid above 0.001 were likewise present in blood.

Concerning this clonotype: What it binds is not known. At one end the junction does not follow the germline gene, possibly because of a read error.

The CDR3 contains 15 residues. Per germline, CDR1 KGHSH and CDR2 LQKENI. This sequence joins TRBV18 and TRBJ2-3; D is possibly TRBD1 (5 bases). The DNA end is more similar to TRBJ1-5, so the J call may be wrong. The receptor was isolated from a woman in her 50s with Graves' hyperthyroidism that later progressed to Graves' ophthalmopathy. Sequencing was done on a sample of blood. For the CDR3, the DNA is TGTGCCAGCACACCGAGGGACCTTAGCACAGATACGCAGCATTTT. Translation gives CASTPRDLSTDTQHF.